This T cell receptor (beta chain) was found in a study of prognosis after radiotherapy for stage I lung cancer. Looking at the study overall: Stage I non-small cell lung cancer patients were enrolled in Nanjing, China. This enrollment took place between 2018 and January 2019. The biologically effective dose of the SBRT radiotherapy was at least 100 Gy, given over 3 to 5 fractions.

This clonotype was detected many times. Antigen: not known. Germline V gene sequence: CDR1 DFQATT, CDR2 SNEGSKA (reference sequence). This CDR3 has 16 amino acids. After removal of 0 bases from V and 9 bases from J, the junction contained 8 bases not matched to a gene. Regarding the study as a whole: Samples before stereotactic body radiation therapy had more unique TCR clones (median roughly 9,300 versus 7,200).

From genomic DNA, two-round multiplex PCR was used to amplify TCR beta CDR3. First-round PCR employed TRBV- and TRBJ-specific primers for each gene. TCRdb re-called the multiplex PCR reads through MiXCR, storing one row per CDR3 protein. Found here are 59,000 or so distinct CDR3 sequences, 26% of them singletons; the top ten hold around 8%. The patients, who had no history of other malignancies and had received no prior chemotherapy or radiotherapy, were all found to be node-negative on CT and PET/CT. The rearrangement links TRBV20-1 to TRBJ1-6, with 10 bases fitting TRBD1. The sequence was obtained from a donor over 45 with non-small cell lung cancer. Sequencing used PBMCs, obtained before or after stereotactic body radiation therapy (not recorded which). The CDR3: CSARDTGQGVRSPLHF. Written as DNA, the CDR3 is TGCAGTGCTAGAGATACCGGACAGGGGGTCCGTTCACCCCTCCACTTT.